This T cell receptor beta chain was identified during a study of post-analysis software for immune sequencing data. Study-level information: Patients had relapsing-remitting, secondary progressive or progressive-relapsing multiple sclerosis; some lacked subtype.

Concerning this clonotype: Its antigen is still unknown.

Prepared libraries of TCR beta cDNA carried unique molecular identifiers. A population of about 1 to 11 million T cells gave rise to about half a million cDNA molecules. TCRdb processed the PCR reads anew with MiXCR; each CDR3 protein has one entry. The repertoire holds about 540,000 distinct CDR3 sequences, with roughly 34% as singletons. General observations from the study: Among multiple sclerosis patients, normalized Chao1 diversity was significantly below that of controls. In patients, four to six TRBV segments were more frequent than in controls, with TRBV5-6, TRBV5-1 and TRBV20-1 among them. Strong co-clustering by F measure was seen for same-batch samples.

This CDR3 region has 15 residues. CDR1 and CDR2 (germline): LGHDT, YNNKEL (reference sequence). The V gene lost 0 bases and the J gene lost 3 bases, with 9 bases spanning the gap. This sequence joins TRBV3-1 and TRBJ2-1, with no clear D. The specimen sequenced was blood. The TCR was taken from a girl between 2 and 17 years old with multiple sclerosis. This CDR3 is CASSQEPTDYNEQFF. CDR3 nucleotide sequence: TGTGCCAGCAGCCAAGAACCGACCGACTACAATGAGCAGTTCTTC.